Described below is a single T cell receptor (beta chain) sequence and its context. TCRdb's table, derived via immunoSEQ multiplex PCR, lists solely in-frame clones and lacks some. The table shows more than 120,000 clones, with roughly 82% occurring only once. This sample was included in a study of blood T cell repertoires in COVID-19. At the level of the study: The analysed material was cDNA or gDNA that came from T cells, B-cell-depleted T cells, or PBMCs.

Germline lookup yields CDR1 LNHDA and CDR2 SQIVND (reference sequence). This CDR3 contains 17 residues. Trimming removed 7 bases from V and 3 bases from J; junction bases left unmatched: 15. Source material: peripheral blood. The sequence derives from a human donor in a cohort sampled during active COVID-19. The V call is TRBV19, the J call TRBJ1-2; 9 nucleotides agree with TRBD1. Here the CDR3 reads CASTPTGGGGRHYGYTF. CDR3 nucleotide sequence: TGTGCCAGTACCCCAACAGGGGGCGGGGGCCGGCACTATGGCTACACCTTC. The whole variable domain, remainder taken from reference TRBV19 and TRBJ1-2, is DGGITQSPKYLFRKEGQNVTLSCEQNLNHDAMYWYRQDPGQGLRLIYYSQIVNDFQKGDIAEGYSVSREKKESFPLTVTSAQKNPTAFYLCASTPTGGGGRHYGYTFGSGTRLTVV.